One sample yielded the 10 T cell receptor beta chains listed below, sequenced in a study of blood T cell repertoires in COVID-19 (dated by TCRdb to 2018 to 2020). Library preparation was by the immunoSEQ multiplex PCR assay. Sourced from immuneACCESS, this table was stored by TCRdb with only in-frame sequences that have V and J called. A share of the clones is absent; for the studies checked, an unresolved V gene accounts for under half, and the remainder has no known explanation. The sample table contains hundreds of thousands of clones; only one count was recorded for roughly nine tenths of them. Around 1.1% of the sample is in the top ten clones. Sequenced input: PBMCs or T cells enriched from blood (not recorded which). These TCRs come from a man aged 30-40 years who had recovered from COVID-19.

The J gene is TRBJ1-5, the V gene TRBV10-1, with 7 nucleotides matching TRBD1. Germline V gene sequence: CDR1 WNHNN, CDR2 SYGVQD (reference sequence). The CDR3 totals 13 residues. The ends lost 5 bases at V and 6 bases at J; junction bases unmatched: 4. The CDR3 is CASSQTGTQPQHF. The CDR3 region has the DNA TGCGCCAGCAGTCAGACAGGGACTCAGCCCCAGCATTTT.

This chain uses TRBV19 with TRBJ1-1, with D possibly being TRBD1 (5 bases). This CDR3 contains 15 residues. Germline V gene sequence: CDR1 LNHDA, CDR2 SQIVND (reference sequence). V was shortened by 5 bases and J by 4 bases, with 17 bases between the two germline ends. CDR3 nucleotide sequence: TGTGCCAGTAGTCCCAGTGGGGGACTAGGCACTGAAGCTTTCTTT. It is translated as CASSPSGGLGTEAFF.

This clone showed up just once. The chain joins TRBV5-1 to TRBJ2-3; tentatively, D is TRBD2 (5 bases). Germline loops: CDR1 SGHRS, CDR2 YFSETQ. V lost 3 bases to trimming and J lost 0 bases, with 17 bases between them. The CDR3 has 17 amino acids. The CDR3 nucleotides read TGCGCCAGCAGCTACAACCCAGACTACCGTAGCACAGATACGCAGTATTTT. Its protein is CASSYNPDYRSTDTQYF.

CDR3 residues: CASSQERTGLTEAFF. DNA for the CDR3: TGTGCCAGCAGCCAAGAGAGGACAGGCCTGACTGAAGCTTTCTTT. The chain uses TRBV4-2 and TRBJ1-1, with 7 bases that match TRBD1. Germline V gives CDR1 LGHNA, CDR2 YNFKEQ. Trimming at V came to 0 bases and at J to 5 bases, leaving 6 bases not matched to a gene. The CDR3 is 15 residues long.

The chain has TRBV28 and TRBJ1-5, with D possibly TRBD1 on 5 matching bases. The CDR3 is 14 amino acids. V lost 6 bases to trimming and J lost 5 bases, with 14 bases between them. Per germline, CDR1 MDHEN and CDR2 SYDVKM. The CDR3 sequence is CASSSQAGYQPQHF. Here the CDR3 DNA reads TGTGCCAGCAGCTCCCAGGCAGGGTATCAGCCCCAGCATTTT.

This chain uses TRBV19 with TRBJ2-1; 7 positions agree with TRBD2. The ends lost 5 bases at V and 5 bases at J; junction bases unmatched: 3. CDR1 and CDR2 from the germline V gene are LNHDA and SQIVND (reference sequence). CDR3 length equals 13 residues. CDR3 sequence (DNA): TGTGCCAGTAGTCCGGGACTACACAATGAGCAGTTCTTC. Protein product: CASSPGLHNEQFF.

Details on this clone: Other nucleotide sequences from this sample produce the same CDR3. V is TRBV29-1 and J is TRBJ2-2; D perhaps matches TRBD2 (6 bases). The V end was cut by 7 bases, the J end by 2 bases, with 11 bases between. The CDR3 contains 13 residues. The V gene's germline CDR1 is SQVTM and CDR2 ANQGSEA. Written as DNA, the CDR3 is TGCAGCGCAAGGGACTCCAACACCGGGGAGCTGTTTTTT. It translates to CSARDSNTGELFF.

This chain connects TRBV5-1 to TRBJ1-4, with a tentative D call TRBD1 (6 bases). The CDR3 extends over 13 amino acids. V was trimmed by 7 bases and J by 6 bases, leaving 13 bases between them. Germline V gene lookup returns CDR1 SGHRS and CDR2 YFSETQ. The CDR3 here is CASSPGVDEKLFF. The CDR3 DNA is TGCGCCAGCTCCCCAGGGGTGGATGAAAAACTGTTTTTT.

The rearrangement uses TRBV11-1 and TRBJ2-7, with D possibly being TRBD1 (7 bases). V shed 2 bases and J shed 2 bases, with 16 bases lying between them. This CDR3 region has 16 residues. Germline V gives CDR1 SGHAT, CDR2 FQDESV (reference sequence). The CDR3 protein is CASSLFRGAGTYEQYF. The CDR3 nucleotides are TGTGCCAGCAGCTTATTCAGGGGGGCAGGGACCTACGAGCAGTACTTC.

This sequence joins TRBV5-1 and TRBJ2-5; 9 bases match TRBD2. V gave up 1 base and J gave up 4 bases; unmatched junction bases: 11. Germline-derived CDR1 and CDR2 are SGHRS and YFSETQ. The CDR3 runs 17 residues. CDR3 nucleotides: TGCGCCAGCAGCTTGAATTTTCGCGGGAGGGCCGTAGAGACCCAGTACTTC. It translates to CASSLNFRGRAVETQYF.